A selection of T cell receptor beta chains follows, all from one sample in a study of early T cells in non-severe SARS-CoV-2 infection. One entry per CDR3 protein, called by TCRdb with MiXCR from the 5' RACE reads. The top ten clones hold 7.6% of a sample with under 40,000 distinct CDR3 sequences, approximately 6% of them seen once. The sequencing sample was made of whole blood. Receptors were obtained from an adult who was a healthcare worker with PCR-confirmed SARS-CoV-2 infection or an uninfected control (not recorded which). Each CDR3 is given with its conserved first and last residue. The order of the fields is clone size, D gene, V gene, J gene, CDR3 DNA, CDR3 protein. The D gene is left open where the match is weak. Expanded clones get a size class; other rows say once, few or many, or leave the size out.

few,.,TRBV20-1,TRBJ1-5,TGCAGTGCTAGAGAGGGTCATCAGCCCCAGCATTTT,CSAREGHQPQHF
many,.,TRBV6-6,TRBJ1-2,TGTGCCAGCAACTCAGGCCCTCCGAACTATGGCTACACCTTC,CASNSGPPNYGYTF
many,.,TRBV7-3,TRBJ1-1,TGTGCCAGCAGCTTAACGGGCGGGGTCACTGAAGCTTTCTTT,CASSLTGGVTEAFF
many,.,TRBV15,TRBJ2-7,TGTGCCACCAGCAGAGACCTTAGCTCCTACGAGCAGTACTTC,CATSRDLSSYEQYF
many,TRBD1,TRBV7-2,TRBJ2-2,TGTGCCAGCAGTATAGACAGGGTGGACACCGGGGAGCTGTTTTTT,CASSIDRVDTGELFF
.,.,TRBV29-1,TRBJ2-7,TGCAGCCCCCTGGGGGACCCGCGAGAGACCTACGAGCAGTACTTC,CSPLGDPRETYEQYF
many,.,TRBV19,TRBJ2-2,TGTGCCAGTAGTATATCCCTCCCCGGGGAGCTGTTTTTT,CASSISLPGELFF
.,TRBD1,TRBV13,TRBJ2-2,TGTGCCAGCAGCCCCCTGGGACAGGGTGGTACCGGGGAGCTGTTTTTT,CASSPLGQGGTGELFF
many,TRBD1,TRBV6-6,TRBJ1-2,TGTGCCAGCAGACCTCCGGGACAGGGAACCTATGGCTACACCTTC,CASRPPGQGTYGYTF
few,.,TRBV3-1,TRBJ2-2,TGTGCCAGCAGCCAAAGTTTACCCTCAACAACCGGGGAGCTGTTTTTT,CASSQSLPSTTGELFF
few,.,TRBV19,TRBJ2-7,TGTGCCAGTAGCTCTACAGGTACTTTAGGCTTCTACGAGCAGTACTTC,CASSSTGTLGFYEQYF
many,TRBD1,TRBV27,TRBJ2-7,TGTGCCAGCAGTAGGCAGGGGGCTTACGAGCAGTACTTC,CASSRQGAYEQYF
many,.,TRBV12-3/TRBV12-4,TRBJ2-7,TGTGCCAGCAGTTTTAAGGACGAGCAGTACTTC,CASSFKDEQYF
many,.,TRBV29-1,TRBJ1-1,TGCAGCGTTGGGGTTTCCCTGTGGGGCACTGAAGCTTTCTTT,CSVGVSLWGTEAFF
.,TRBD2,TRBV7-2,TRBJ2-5,TGTGCCAGCAGCTTAGCGCTAGCGGGGGCGCCCCAAGAGACCCAGTACTTC,CASSLALAGAPQETQYF
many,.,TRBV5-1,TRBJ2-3,TGCGCCAGCAGCAAAGGAGATACGCAGTATTTT,CASSKGDTQYF
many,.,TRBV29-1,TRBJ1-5,TGCAGCGCTCAGGGAACTCAGCCCCAGCATTTT,CSAQGTQPQHF
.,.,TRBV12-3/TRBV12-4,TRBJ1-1,TGTGCCAGCAGTCCTCTAGACTATCCCTCGACAAATCCTAGGGACACTGAAGCTTTCTTT,CASSPLDYPSTNPRDTEAFF
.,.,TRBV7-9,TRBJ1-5,TGTGCCAGCAGCCACGCAGGCGGACGGGGAAGTCAGCCCCAGCATTTT,CASSHAGGRGSQPQHF
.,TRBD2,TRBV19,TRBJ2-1,TGTGCCAGTAGTATTAGCGGGAGCTCCTACAATGAGCAGTTCTTC,CASSISGSSYNEQFF
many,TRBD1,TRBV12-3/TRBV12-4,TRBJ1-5,TGTGCCAGCAGTCGGACAGGATATAGCAATCAGCCCCAGCATTTT,CASSRTGYSNQPQHF
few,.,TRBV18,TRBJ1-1,TGTGCCAGCTCCCCTTCAGGGTTCACTGAAGCTTTCTTT,CASSPSGFTEAFF
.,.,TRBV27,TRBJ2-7,TGTGCCAGCAGTTTAGGGCGCGGGAAGAGCTCCTACGAGCAGTACTTC,CASSLGRGKSSYEQYF
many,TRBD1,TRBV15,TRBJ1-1,TGTGCCACCAGCAGAGAACAGGGGGACACTGAAGCTTTCTTT,CATSREQGDTEAFF
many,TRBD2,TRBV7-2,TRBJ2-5,TGTGCCAGCAGCTTCCTAGGCGGGGGGAATCTGGAGACCCAGTACTTC,CASSFLGGGNLETQYF
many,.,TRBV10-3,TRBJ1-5,TGTGCCATCAGCCCGACAGGAGACCTCAATCAGCCCCAGCATTTT,CAISPTGDLNQPQHF
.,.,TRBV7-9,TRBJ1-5,TGTGCCAGCAGCTTAGCAACAGCAAATCAGCCCCAGCATTTT,CASSLATANQPQHF
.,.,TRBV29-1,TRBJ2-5,TGCAGCGTCCCCCTCTCGTCTGGGGTCCAGGAGACCCAGTACTTC,CSVPLSSGVQETQYF
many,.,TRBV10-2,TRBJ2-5,TGCGCCAGCAGGGGGACAACTCAAGAGACCCAGTACTTC,CASRGTTQETQYF
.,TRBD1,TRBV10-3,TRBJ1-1,TGTGCCATCAGTAATGACAGGGGACCTTTTTTT,CAISNDRGPFF
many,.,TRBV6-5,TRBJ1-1,TGTGCCAGCAAGACACAGGTGTACATGAACACTGAAGCTTTCTTT,CASKTQVYMNTEAFF
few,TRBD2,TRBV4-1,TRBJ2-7,TGCGCCAGCAGCCTTAGCGGGAGAGGCAACGAGCAGTACTTC,CASSLSGRGNEQYF
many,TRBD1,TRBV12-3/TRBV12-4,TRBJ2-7,TGTGCCAGCAGTCCCGGTGGTGCAGGGGGCGCATACGAGCAGTACTTC,CASSPGGAGGAYEQYF
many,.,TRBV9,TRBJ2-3,TGTGCCAGCACCCTTGGGGCGGGCACAGATACGCAGTATTTT,CASTLGAGTDTQYF
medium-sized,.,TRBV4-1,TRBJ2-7,TGCGCCAGCAGCCAATCCAGTCCCTACGAGCAGTACTTC,CASSQSSPYEQYF
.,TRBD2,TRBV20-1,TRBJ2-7,TGCAGTGCTAGAAGTCTAGCGGGGGTTGACGAGCAGTACTTC,CSARSLAGVDEQYF
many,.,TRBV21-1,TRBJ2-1,TGTGCCAGCAGCCAAACTATGGGACAACGGATAAATGAGCAGTTCTTC,CASSQTMGQRINEQFF
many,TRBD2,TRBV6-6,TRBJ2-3,TGTGCCAGCACTCGAGCGGGAGGCACAGATACGCAGTATTTT,CASTRAGGTDTQYF
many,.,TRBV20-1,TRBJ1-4,TGCAGTGTTACCGGGCCGCTAATGTCCAATGAAAAACTGTTTTTT,CSVTGPLMSNEKLFF
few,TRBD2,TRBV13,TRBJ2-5,TGTGCCAGCAGCCCCCGCCCCGGGACTAGCGGAGATAGACAAGAGACCCAGTACTTC,CASSPRPGTSGDRQETQYF
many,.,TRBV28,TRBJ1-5,TGTGCCAGCAGCCAGTTGGGTGGAGCGCAGGGTCAGCCCCAGCATTTT,CASSQLGGAQGQPQHF
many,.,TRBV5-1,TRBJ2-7,TGCGCCAGCAGCCCTGAGCGTCAGCAGACCCTTTCAGCCTACGAGCAGTACTTC,CASSPERQQTLSAYEQYF
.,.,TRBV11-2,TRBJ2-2,TGTGCCAGCAGGCTCCGACAGGACACCGGGGAGCTGTTTTTT,CASRLRQDTGELFF
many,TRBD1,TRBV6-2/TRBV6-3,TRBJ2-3,TGTGCCAGCAGCCTGACTTCCAGGGGGCCTCGGAGCACAGATACGCAGTATTTT,CASSLTSRGPRSTDTQYF
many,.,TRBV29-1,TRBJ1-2,TGCAGCGTTGACCATGGCTACACCTTC,CSVDHGYTF
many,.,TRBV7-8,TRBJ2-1,TGTGCCAGCAGCCTGACTACGACGAATGAGCAGTTCTTC,CASSLTTTNEQFF
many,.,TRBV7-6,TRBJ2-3,TGTGCCAGCAGCTTAAAGTTGCGGCTAGCGTACCAGAACCGTCATACGCAGTATTTT,CASSLKLRLAYQNRHTQYF
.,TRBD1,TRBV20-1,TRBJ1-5,TGCAGTGCTGGCGTAATCGGACAGGTAGTCAGTCAGCCCCAGCATTTT,CSAGVIGQVVSQPQHF
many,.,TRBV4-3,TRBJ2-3,TGCGCCAGCAGCCAAGATCTTCGTTCAGATACGCAGTATTTT,CASSQDLRSDTQYF
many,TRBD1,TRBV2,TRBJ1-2,TGTGCCAGCAGTGAAGCGCGGGGGCGACAGGGGCGAACGAACTATGGCTACACCTTC,CASSEARGRQGRTNYGYTF
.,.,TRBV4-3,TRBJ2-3,TGCGCCAGCAGCTCCCACACCGATACGCAGTATTTT,CASSSHTDTQYF